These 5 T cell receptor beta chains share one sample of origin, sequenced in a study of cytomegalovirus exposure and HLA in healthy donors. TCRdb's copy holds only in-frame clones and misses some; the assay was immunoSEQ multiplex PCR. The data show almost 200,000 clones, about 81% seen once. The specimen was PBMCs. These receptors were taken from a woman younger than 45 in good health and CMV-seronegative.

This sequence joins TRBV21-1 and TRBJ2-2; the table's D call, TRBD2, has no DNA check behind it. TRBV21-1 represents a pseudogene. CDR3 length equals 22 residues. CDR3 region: CASSKRGPAGTSGDAATGELFF. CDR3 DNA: TGTGCCAGCAGCAAACGAGGGCCGGCCGGGACTAGCGGGGATGCGGCCACCGGGGAGCTGTTTTTT.

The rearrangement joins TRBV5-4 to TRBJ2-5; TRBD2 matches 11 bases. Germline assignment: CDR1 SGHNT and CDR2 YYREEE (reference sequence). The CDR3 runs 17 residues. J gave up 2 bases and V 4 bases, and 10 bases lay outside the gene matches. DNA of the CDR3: TGTGCCAGCAGCACCCCACTAGCGGGGGTCGTTCAAGAGACCCAGTACTTC. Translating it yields CASSTPLAGVVQETQYF.

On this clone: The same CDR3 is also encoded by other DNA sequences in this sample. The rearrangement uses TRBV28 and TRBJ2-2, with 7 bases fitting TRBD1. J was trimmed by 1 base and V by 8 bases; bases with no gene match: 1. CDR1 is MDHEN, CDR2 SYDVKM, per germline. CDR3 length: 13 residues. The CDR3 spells CASRTGNTGELFF. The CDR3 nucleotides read TGTGCCAGCCGGACAGGGAACACCGGGGAGCTGTTTTTT. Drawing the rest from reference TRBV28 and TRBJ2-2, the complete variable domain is DVKVTQSSRYLVKRTGEKVFLECVQDMDHENMFWYRQDPGLGLRLIYFSYDVKMKEKGDIPEGYSVSREKKERFSLILESASTNQTSMYLCASRTGNTGELFFGEGSRLTVL.

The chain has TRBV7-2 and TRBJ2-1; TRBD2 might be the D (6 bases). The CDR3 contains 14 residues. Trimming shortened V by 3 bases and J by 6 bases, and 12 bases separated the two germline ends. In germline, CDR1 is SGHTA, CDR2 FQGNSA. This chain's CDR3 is CASSFKLGGNEQFF. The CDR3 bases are TGTGCCAGCAGCTTCAAGCTCGGGGGCAATGAGCAGTTCTTC.

The CDR3 loop reads CATSRATSVSGISYGYTF. In nucleotides, the CDR3 is TGTGCCACCAGCAGAGCAACGAGCGTTTCAGGGATTAGCTATGGCTACACCTTC. The chain is built from TRBV15 and TRBJ1-2; possibly TRBD1 for D (5 bases). The CDR3 is 18 amino acids. Per the germline V gene, CDR1 is LNHNV and CDR2 is YYDKDF (reference sequence). Trimming left V 1 base short and J 4 bases short, with 22 bases between.